This passage covers 3 T cell receptor beta chains from one sample sequenced in a study of blood T cells in healthy people across ages. It was with a sample-barcoded 5' primer and a J-beta primer mix that a second PCR of about 6 to 12 cycles was run. Using its own MiXCR run on the 5' RACE reads, TCRdb lists one record per CDR3 protein. This table holds about a million distinct CDR3 sequences, less than 45% found once. The sequencing input was blood. These receptors originate from a man between 18 and 29 years old in good health.

The V call is TRBV6-5, the J call TRBJ1-2; 9 bases match TRBD1. Per the germline V gene, CDR1 is MNHEY and CDR2 is SVGAGI. Trimming at V came to 6 bases and at J to 6 bases, leaving 11 bases not matched to a gene. This CDR3 comprises 15 residues. CDR3 region: CASSYPPGQGNGYTF. In DNA, the CDR3 is TGTGCCAGCAGCTACCCTCCGGGACAGGGAAATGGCTACACCTTC.

The CDR3 sequence is CASSIVSAGYTF. CDR3 in DNA: TGTGCCAGCAGTATCGTGTCAGCTGGCTACACCTTC. The rearrangement joins TRBV28 to TRBJ1-2; D not resolved. The CDR3 is 12 amino acids. CDR1 and CDR2 (germline): MDHEN, SYDVKM. V shed 5 bases and J shed 7 bases, with 11 bases lying between them.

The J gene is TRBJ1-2, the V gene TRBV2, with unresolved D. V lost 6 bases and J 4 bases, leaving 9 bases between the germline ends. Per germline, CDR1 SNHLY and CDR2 FYNNEI. The CDR3 runs to 12 residues. CDR3 DNA sequence: TGTGCCAGCAGACACCAGTCCTATGGCTACACCTTC. Its translation: CASRHQSYGYTF.